This paragraph covers one TCR beta chain sequence. This record comes from a study of cytomegalovirus exposure and HLA in healthy donors. Assay: immunoSEQ multiplex PCR; the TCRdb copy retains only in-frame clones and omits some. The profile shows 92,000 or so clones, 96% of them singletons. Germline V gene lookup returns CDR1 MNHEY and CDR2 SMNVEV (reference sequence). Trimming removed 9 bases from V and 6 bases from J; junction bases left unmatched: 14. This CDR3 region has 15 residues. Material: PBMCs. The gene calls are TRBV27 and TRBJ2-7; 10 bases are shared with TRBD1. The receptor's source is a man aged 18 to 29 in good health and CMV-seronegative. As DNA, the CDR3 is TGTGCCAGTTGGGCGCCGGGGACAGGGGTGGGCGAGCAGTACTTC. Translating gives CASWAPGTGVGEQYF.